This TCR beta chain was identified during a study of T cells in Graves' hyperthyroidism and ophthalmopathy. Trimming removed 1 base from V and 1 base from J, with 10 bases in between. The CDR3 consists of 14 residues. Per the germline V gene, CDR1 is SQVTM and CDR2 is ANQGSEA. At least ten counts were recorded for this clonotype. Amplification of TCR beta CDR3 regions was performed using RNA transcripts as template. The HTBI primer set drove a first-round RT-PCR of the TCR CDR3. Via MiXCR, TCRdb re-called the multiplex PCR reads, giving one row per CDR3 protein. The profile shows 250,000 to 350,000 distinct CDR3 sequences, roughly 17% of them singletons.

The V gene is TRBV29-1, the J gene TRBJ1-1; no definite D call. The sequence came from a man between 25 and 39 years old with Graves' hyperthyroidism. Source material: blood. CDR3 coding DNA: TGCAGCGTTGAAGTGCGGACTCCGAACACTGAAGCTTTCTTT. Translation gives CSVEVRTPNTEAFF.